The T cell receptor (beta chain) under discussion was sequenced for a study of vaccination and CD4 T cells after COVID-19. The study, taken as a whole, reports: Researchers report that 304 of 307 vaccine-specific clones in convalescent patients proved spike mono-reactive. The appearance of a median 86.3% of reactive clones in convalescent patients occurred only post-vaccination.

Scientists ran DNA taken from cultured CD4+ T cells through the Oncomine TCR Beta short-read assay for sequencing. Genomic DNA was drawn out of CD4+ T cells grown in culture. Via MiXCR, TCRdb re-called the PCR reads, giving one row per CDR3 protein. This sample carries roughly 4,200 distinct CDR3 sequences, 21% of them seen once, and the ten largest clones take roughly a quarter. This clonotype is categorized as large. The antigen is undetermined. Treatment noted: roughly 10-day PBMC culture with coronavirus spike peptide pools or control peptides (ViraFEST assay). PBMCs, plated at around 2 million per well, were grown in the presence of roughly 9.8 IU/ml IL-2 and around 10 ug/ml peptide pools. The TCR was taken from a human donor who had recovered from COVID-19. Sequenced sample: CD4+ T cells from blood, cultured in vitro.

CDR3 protein: CASSMSTLQGRFYGYTF. The CDR3 nucleotides are TGTGCCAGTAGTATGAGTACCCTCCAGGGGCGTTTTTATGGCTACACCTTC. The rearrangement links TRBV19 to TRBJ1-2; TRBD1 is a possible D gene (6 bases). Deletions cut 3 bases from V and 5 bases from J, with 22 bases between. CDR3 size: 17 residues. Germline V lookup: CDR1 LNHDA, CDR2 SQIVND (reference sequence). The whole variable domain, remainder taken from reference TRBV19 and TRBJ1-2, is DGGITQSPKYLFRKEGQNVTLSCEQNLNHDAMYWYRQDPGQGLRLIYYSQIVNDFQKGDIAEGYSVSREKKESFPLTVTSAQKNPTAFYLCASSMSTLQGRFYGYTFGSGTRLTVV.